Each of the 25 T cell receptor beta chains below was sequenced from the same sample in a study of CD8 T cells in ankylosing spondylitis. TCRdb processed the 5' RACE reads anew with MiXCR; each CDR3 protein has one entry. The sample holds roughly 230,000 distinct CDR3 sequences, 8.2% seen once. Sequencing input: blood, either unsorted or a sorted T cell fraction (not recorded which). These receptors all come from a female donor with ankylosing spondylitis or in good health (not recorded which).

This clonotype was observed many times. CDR3 amino acids: CATRDRDLTDTQYF. CDR3 coding DNA: TGTGCTACCCGGGACAGGGACCTCACAGATACGCAGTATTTT. The chain couples TRBV6-6 to TRBJ2-3; 9 bases map to TRBD1. The germline V gene has CDR1 MNHNY and CDR2 SVGAGI (reference sequence). This CDR3 has 14 residues.

This clonotype turned up a few times. The chain employs TRBV27 and TRBJ2-5, with 11 bases aligning to TRBD1. The germline V gene encodes CDR1 MNHEY and CDR2 SMNVEV (reference sequence). With V trimmed by 5 bases and J by 4 bases, 3 bases remained unmatched. The CDR3 loop spans 14 amino acids. CDR3 sequence: CASSHGTGGETQYF. For the CDR3, the DNA is TGTGCCAGCAGTCACGGGACAGGGGGAGAGACCCAGTACTTC.

This clonotype was seen ten or more times. The rearrangement joins TRBV12-3 or TRBV12-4 to TRBJ2-7, with D hard to call. This CDR3 region has 11 residues. V was shortened by 5 bases and J by 7 bases, with 9 bases between the two germline ends. This CDR3 reads CASSLQGEQYF. For the CDR3, the DNA is TGTGCCAGCAGTCTTCAAGGGGAGCAGTACTTC.

The table lists this clonotype with many counts. The rearrangement uses TRBV20-1 and TRBJ2-7, with TRBD2 matching 7 bases. The ends lost 5 bases at V and 3 bases at J; junction bases unmatched: 7. Germline values: CDR1 DFQATT, CDR2 SNEGSKA (reference sequence). The CDR3 has 13 residues. CDR3 amino acids: CSAPSGGLYEQYF. In DNA form, the CDR3 reads TGCAGTGCTCCTAGCGGTGGACTCTACGAGCAGTACTTC.

The table lists this clonotype with many counts. This rearrangement joins TRBV20-1 to TRBJ2-5; 12 bases agree with TRBD2. This CDR3 contains 15 residues. From germline, CDR1 is DFQATT and CDR2 SNEGSKA (reference sequence). Trimming at V came to 6 bases and at J to 4 bases, leaving 9 bases not matched to a gene. CDR3 bases: TGCAGTGCCCGGTTTACGGGACTAGCGGGAGAGACCCAGTACTTC. This gives the protein CSARFTGLAGETQYF.

This clonotype was recorded at least ten times. The genes are TRBV6-1 and TRBJ1-2; no clear D gene. The CDR3 length is 13 residues. The germline V gene encodes CDR1 MNHNS and CDR2 SASEGT. Between the trimmed V and J ends, which lost 4 bases and 7 bases, there was a span of 13 bases. The CDR3 sequence is CASSAALAFGYTF. The CDR3 DNA reads TGTGCCAGCAGTGCAGCCTTGGCCTTTGGCTACACCTTC.

This clonotype was counted at least ten times. The V gene is TRBV2, the J gene TRBJ2-7; TRBD2 matches at 9 bases. V lost 7 bases and J lost 7; bases outside the gene matches: 11. This CDR3 contains 14 residues. From germline, CDR1 is SNHLY and CDR2 FYNNEI. CDR3 DNA: TGTGCCAGCACCCAGACTAGCGGCGCCAGGGAGCAGTACTTC. Its translation: CASTQTSGAREQYF.

The table lists this clonotype with many counts. The rearrangement uses TRBV20-1 and TRBJ1-1; TRBD1 is a possible D gene (6 bases). Germline assignment: CDR1 DFQATT and CDR2 SNEGSKA (reference sequence). Deletions cut 6 bases from V and 6 bases from J, with 11 bases between. The CDR3 has 11 amino acids. The CDR3 coding sequence is TGCAGTGCCAGACAGGTATCTGAAGCTTTCTTT. It specifies CSARQVSEAFF.

This clonotype was picked up many times. Here the CDR3 reads CASSFYANYGYTF. The CDR3 nucleotides are TGTGCCAGCAGTTTTTACGCTAACTATGGCTACACCTTC. This chain uses TRBV12-3 or TRBV12-4 with TRBJ1-2; no firm D call. The V end was cut by 3 bases, the J end by 0 bases, with 5 bases between. There are 13 residues in the CDR3.

The chain uses TRBV7-3 and TRBJ2-2; D is ambiguous. CDR3 length: 13 amino acids. The V end was cut by 8 bases, the J end by 1 base, with 8 bases between. Looked up from germline, CDR1 is SGHTA and CDR2 is FQGTGA. The CDR3 DNA follows: TGTGCCAGCGCGCGGCTGAACACCGGGGAGCTGTTTTTT. Its protein product is CASARLNTGELFF.

In its sample, this clonotype was seen many times. This chain uses TRBV10-3 with TRBJ2-1, with a possible D match to TRBD2 (6 bases). Germline lookup yields CDR1 ENHRY and CDR2 SYGVKD. There are 15 residues in the CDR3. Trimming left V 3 bases short and J 8 bases short, with 17 bases between. The CDR3 protein is CAISERVASEDEQFF. CDR3 nucleotides: TGTGCCATCAGTGAAAGGGTGGCTAGCGAAGATGAGCAGTTCTTC.

This clonotype came up many times. This chain uses TRBV4-3 with TRBJ1-6, with TRBD1 identical over 10 bases. Germline values: CDR1 LGHNA, CDR2 YSLEER. The CDR3 is 15 amino acids. J lost 10 bases, V lost 5 bases, and 8 bases had no gene match. The CDR3 DNA reads TGCGCCAGCAGCTCGACCGGGACAGGGGCATCACCCCTCCACTTT. Protein sequence: CASSSTGTGASPLHF.

The J gene is TRBJ1-5, the V gene TRBV19; unclear D gene. Trimming removed 7 bases at V and 3 bases at J, with 16 bases between. Germline V gives CDR1 LNHDA, CDR2 SQIVND (reference sequence). The CDR3 consists of 15 residues. CDR3 nucleotide sequence: TGTGCCAGTATCCCCGGGCCTCCTCCCAATCAGCCCCAGCATTTT. This gives the protein CASIPGPPPNQPQHF.

This clonotype has ten or more counts. V and J are TRBV27 and TRBJ2-1, with 10 bases matching TRBD2. CDR1 and CDR2 from the germline V gene are MNHEY and SMNVEV (reference sequence). Trimming removed 3 bases from V and 0 bases from J; junction bases left unmatched: 2. This CDR3 comprises 16 residues. As DNA, the CDR3 is TGTGCCAGCAGTTTGCCTAGCGGGAGCTCCTACAATGAGCAGTTCTTC. Protein sequence: CASSLPSGSSYNEQFF.

This clonotype was found a few times. The gene calls are TRBV7-9 and TRBJ2-5; no clear D gene. V lost 2 bases, J lost 4 bases, and 8 bases lay in between. Germline CDR1 is SEHNR and CDR2 is FQNEAQ (reference sequence). The CDR3 runs 13 residues. The CDR3 here is CASSLNAIETQYF. Here the CDR3 DNA reads TGTGCCAGCAGCTTAAATGCGATAGAGACCCAGTACTTC.

This clonotype was seen repeatedly, ten times or more. V usage is TRBV9 and J usage is TRBJ1-6; 9 bases align to TRBD1. Losses at the gene ends were 3 bases for V and 15 bases for J; bases not matched to a gene: 7. Germline CDR1 SGDLS, CDR2 YYNGEE. The CDR3 contains 13 residues. CDR3 protein: CASSGQGVSILHF. For the CDR3, the DNA is TGTGCCAGCAGCGGACAGGGGGTCTCTATCCTCCACTTT.

This clonotype was seen at least ten times. The chain is built from TRBV6-1 and TRBJ1-6, with D uncertain. The CDR3 totals 16 residues. Trimming pared 5 bases from V and 9 bases from J, leaving 20 bases between. Per the germline V gene, CDR1 is MNHNS and CDR2 is SASEGT. The CDR3 bases are TGTGCCAGCAGTCAAAGGAGGGATCCCATAATTTCACCCCTCCACTTT. It is translated as CASSQRRDPIISPLHF.

This clonotype has ten or more counts. This sequence joins TRBV6-4 and TRBJ2-1, with 7 bases that match TRBD2. The germline CDR1 and CDR2 sequences are MRHNA and SNTAGT. The V and J ends lost 2 bases and 4 bases, in that order; junction bases with no gene match: 5. CDR3 length: 15 residues. The CDR3 bases are TGTGCCAGCAGTGACGGGAGGGCCGGGTACAATGAGCAGTTCTTC. Its translation: CASSDGRAGYNEQFF.

This clonotype was seen only a few times. The rearrangement joins TRBV9 to TRBJ1-1; D unresolved. V was cut by 3 bases and J by 0 bases, with 6 bases left in between. The V gene's germline CDR1 is SGDLS and CDR2 YYNGEE. This CDR3 contains 13 residues. Here the CDR3 reads CASSERVNTEAFF. The CDR3 region has the DNA TGTGCCAGCAGCGAAAGGGTGAACACTGAAGCTTTCTTT.

This clonotype was picked up many times. The V gene is TRBV20-1, the J gene TRBJ2-7; possibly TRBD1 for D (6 bases). Germline assignment: CDR1 DFQATT and CDR2 SNEGSKA (reference sequence). The CDR3 is 11 amino acids. V lost 6 bases to trimming and J lost 2 bases, with 8 bases between them. CDR3 DNA: TGCAGTGCCCAGGGGACCTACGAGCAGTACTTC. Protein sequence: CSAQGTYEQYF.

Regarding this clonotype: A junction boundary mismatches the germline segment, possibly from a read error. The chain couples TRBV7-9 to TRBJ1-2; a possible D gene is TRBD1 (6 bases). The CDR3 contains 15 residues. Looked up from germline, CDR1 is SEHNR and CDR2 is FQNEAQ (reference sequence). CDR3 sequence (DNA): TGTGCCAGCAACTTAGAGGGGGGGCCTAACTATGGCTACACCTTC. Its translation: CASNLEGGPNYGYTF.

This clonotype showed up many times. The chain has TRBV6-6 and TRBJ2-5; 11 bases are a match to TRBD1. Germline V gene lookup returns CDR1 MNHNY and CDR2 SVGAGI (reference sequence). This CDR3 has 13 residues. The V segment lost 8 bases and the J segment 6 bases; nucleotides outside the gene matches: 5. As DNA, the CDR3 is TGTGCCAGCTCTGGGACAGGGGGAAAGACCCAGTACTTC. Translation: CASSGTGGKTQYF.

This clonotype was picked up many times. This chain connects TRBV7-2 to TRBJ1-2; D is ambiguous. The germline V gene has CDR1 SGHTA and CDR2 FQGNSA. Deletions cut 5 bases from V and 4 bases from J, with 8 bases between. The length of the CDR3 is 12 residues. This CDR3 is CASSPAGYGYTF. As DNA, the CDR3 is TGTGCCAGCAGCCCCGCGGGCTATGGCTACACCTTC.

This clonotype has ten or more counts. This sequence joins TRBV5-1 and TRBJ2-1; no clear D. V was pared by 0 bases and J by 8 bases, with 6 bases between. Germline V gives CDR1 SGHRS, CDR2 YFSETQ. The CDR3 totals 12 residues. For the CDR3, the DNA is TGCGCCAGCAGCTTGGCCGGTGATGAGCAGTTCTTC. Protein sequence: CASSLAGDEQFF. Combining the CDR3 with reference TRBV5-1 and TRBJ2-1 gives the whole variable domain KAGVTQTPRYLIKTRGQQVTLSCSPISGHRSVSWYQQTPGQGLQFLFEYFSETQRNKGNFPGRFSGRQFSNSRSEMNVSTLELGDSALYLCASSLAGDEQFFGPGTRLTVL.

This clonotype has ten or more counts. J is TRBJ2-5 and V is TRBV15; D gene unclear. The V end was cut by 0 bases, the J end by 3 bases, with 8 bases between. The length of the CDR3 is 14 residues. CDR1 is LNHNV and CDR2 is YYDKDF in the germline V gene (reference sequence). CDR3 DNA sequence: TGTGCCACCAGCAGAGATAAGGCGAAAGAGACCCAGTACTTC. It yields the protein CATSRDKAKETQYF. The whole variable domain, filled in from reference TRBV15 and TRBJ2-5, reads DAMVIQNPRYQVTQFGKPVTLSCSQTLNHNVMYWYQQKSSQAPKLLFHYYDKDFNNEADTPDNFQSRRPNTSFCFLDIRSPGLGDTAMYLCATSRDKAKETQYFGPGTRLLVL.